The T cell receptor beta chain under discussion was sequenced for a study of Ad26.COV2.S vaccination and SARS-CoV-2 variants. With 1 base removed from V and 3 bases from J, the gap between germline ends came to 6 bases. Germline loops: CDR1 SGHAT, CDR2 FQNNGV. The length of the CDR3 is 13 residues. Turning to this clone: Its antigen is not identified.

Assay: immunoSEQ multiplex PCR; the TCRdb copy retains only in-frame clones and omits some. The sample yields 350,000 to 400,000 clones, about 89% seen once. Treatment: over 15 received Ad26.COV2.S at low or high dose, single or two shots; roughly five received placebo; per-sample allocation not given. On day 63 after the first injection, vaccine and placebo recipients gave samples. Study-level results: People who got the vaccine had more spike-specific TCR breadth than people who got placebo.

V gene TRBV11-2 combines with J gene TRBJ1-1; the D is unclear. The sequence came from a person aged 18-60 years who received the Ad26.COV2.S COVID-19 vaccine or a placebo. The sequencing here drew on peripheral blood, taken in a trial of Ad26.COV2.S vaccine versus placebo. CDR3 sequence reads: CASSLVEDTEAFF. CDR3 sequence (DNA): TGTGCCAGCAGCTTAGTGGAGGACACTGAAGCTTTCTTT. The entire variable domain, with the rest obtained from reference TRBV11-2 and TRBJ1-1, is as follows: EAGVAQSPRYKIIEKRQSVAFWCNPISGHATLYWYQQILGQGPKLLIQFQNNGVVDDSQLPKDRFSAERLKGVDSTLKIQPAKLEDSAVYLCASSLVEDTEAFFGQGTRLTVV.